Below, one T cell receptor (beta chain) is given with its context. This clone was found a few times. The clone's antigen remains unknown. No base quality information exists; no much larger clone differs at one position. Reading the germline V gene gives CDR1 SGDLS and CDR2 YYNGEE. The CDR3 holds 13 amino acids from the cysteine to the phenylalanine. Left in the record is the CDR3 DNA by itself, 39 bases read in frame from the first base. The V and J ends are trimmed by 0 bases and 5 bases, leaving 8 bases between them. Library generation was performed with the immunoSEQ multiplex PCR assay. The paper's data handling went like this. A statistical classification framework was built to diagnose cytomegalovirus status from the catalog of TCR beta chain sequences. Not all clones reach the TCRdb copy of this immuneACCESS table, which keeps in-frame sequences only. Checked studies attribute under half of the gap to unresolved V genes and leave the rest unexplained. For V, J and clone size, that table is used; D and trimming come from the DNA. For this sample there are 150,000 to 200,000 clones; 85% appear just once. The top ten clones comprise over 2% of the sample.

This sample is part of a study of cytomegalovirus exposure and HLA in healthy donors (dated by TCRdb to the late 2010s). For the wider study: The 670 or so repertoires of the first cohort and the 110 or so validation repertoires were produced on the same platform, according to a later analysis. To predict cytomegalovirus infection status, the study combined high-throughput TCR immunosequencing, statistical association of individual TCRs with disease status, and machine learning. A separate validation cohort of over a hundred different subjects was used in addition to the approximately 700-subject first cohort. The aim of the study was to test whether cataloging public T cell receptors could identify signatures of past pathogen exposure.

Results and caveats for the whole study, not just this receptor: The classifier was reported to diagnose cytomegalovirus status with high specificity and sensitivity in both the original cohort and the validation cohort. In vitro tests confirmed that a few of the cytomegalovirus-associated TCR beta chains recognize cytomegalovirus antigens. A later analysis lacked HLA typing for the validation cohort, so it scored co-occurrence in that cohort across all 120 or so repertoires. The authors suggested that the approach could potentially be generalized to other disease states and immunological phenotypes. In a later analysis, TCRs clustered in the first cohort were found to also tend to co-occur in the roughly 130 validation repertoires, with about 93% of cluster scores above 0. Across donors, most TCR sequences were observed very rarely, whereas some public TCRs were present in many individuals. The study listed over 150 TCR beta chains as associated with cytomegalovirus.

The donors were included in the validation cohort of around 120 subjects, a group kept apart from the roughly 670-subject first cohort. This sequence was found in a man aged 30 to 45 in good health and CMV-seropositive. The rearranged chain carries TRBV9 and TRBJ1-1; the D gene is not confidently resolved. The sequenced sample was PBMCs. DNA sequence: TGTGCCAGCAGCGTAGACGGGTATACTGAAGCTTTCTTT. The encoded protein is CASSVDGYTEAFF.